The rows below give T cell receptor beta chains drawn from one sample of a study of vaccination and CD4 T cells after COVID-19. Using its own MiXCR run on the PCR reads, TCRdb lists one record per CDR3 protein. The sample lists around 20,000 distinct CDR3 sequences, approximately 57% occurring once. The sample consisted of CD4+ T cells from blood, taken before SARS-CoV-2 vaccination. These receptors all come from a human donor who had recovered from COVID-19. Each CDR3 is given with its conserved first and last residue. A D gene is named only where the DNA matches it firmly. Some rows have no size entry. The others give once, few or many, or a class for an expanded clone.

J gene	V gene	clone size	D gene	CDR3 DNA	CDR3 protein
TRBJ2-5	TRBV27	few	.	TGTGCCAGCAGTTTCCAGGTGGGGGAGACCCAGTACTTC	CASSFQVGETQYF
TRBJ2-7	TRBV27	.	.	TGTGCCAGCAGTTTATCAGGGCCTAGAGGGGAGCAGTACTTC	CASSLSGPRGEQYF
TRBJ1-2	TRBV19	.	.	TGTGCCAGTAGTAAGGCCGGGATCTATGGCTACACCTTC	CASSKAGIYGYTF
TRBJ2-5	TRBV20-1	.	.	TGCAGTGCTAGGTCCGAGTTTGGTGTCCAAGAGACCCAGTACTTC	CSARSEFGVQETQYF
TRBJ2-3	TRBV20-1	few	TRBD2	TGCAGTGCCTACCCTAGCGGTAGCACAGATACGCAGTATTTT	CSAYPSGSTDTQYF
TRBJ2-1	TRBV6-5	.	TRBD2	TGTGCCAGCAGTTATCGGACTAGCGATAATGAGCAGTTCTTC	CASSYRTSDNEQFF
TRBJ1-1	TRBV11-2	.	.	TGTGCCAGCAGCCTAGATGGGGTAGGAGCTTTCTTT	CASSLDGVGAFF
TRBJ1-1	TRBV2	.	TRBD1	TGTGCCAGCTTCATGGACAGGGACACTGAAGCTTTCTTT	CASFMDRDTEAFF
TRBJ2-7	TRBV6-1	.	TRBD2	TGTGCCAGCAGTGATCTAGCGGGAAGAGGTTACGAGCAGTACTTC	CASSDLAGRGYEQYF
TRBJ1-2	TRBV19	few	.	TGTGCCAGTAGTATATCACAGGGCTTTCGCTACACCTTC	CASSISQGFRYTF
TRBJ2-3	TRBV6-1	.	TRBD2	TGTGCCAGCAGTACACTAGCGGGAGGGCGGGGGACAGATACGCAGTATTTT	CASSTLAGGRGTDTQYF
TRBJ2-3	TRBV11-2	.	.	TGTGCCAGTCAGGGGAGTGGAGATACGCAGTATTTT	CASQGSGDTQYF
TRBJ1-2	TRBV12-3/TRBV12-4	.	TRBD1	TGTGCCAGCAGTTTCAGGACAGGTTATGGCTACACCTTC	CASSFRTGYGYTF
TRBJ2-1	TRBV11-2	.	TRBD2	TGTGCCAGCAGCTTAAGGGCTAGCGGGAATGACAATGAGCAGTTCTTC	CASSLRASGNDNEQFF
TRBJ1-3	TRBV4-1	once	.	TGCGCCAGCAGCCAAGAGGGTCTCTCTGGAAACACCATATATTTT	CASSQEGLSGNTIYF
TRBJ2-2	TRBV4-2	.	.	TGTGCCAGCAGCCAAGTTCAGACCGCTAATACGAACACCGGGGAGCTGTTTTTT	CASSQVQTANTNTGELFF
TRBJ1-3	TRBV20-1	medium-sized	TRBD1	TGCAGTGCTGAAGTCCGGGACAGGGGTGGAAACACCATATATTTT	CSAEVRDRGGNTIYF
TRBJ2-3	TRBV20-1	.	TRBD1	TGCAGTGCTAGAGATCCGGGACAGAGCACAGATACGCAGTATTTT	CSARDPGQSTDTQYF
TRBJ2-1	TRBV7-3	.	.	TGTGCCAGCAGCTTATCCGCATGGGGGGATAATGAGCAGTTCTTC	CASSLSAWGDNEQFF
TRBJ1-3	TRBV5-8	once	.	TGTGCCAGTTCTTGGTCATCGGGAGGAAACACCATATATTTT	CASSWSSGGNTIYF
TRBJ2-7	TRBV25-1	.	.	TGTGCCAGCAGTGAAGGGGGCAGGGGTTACGCTCGCGACGAGCAGTACTTC	CASSEGGRGYARDEQYF
TRBJ1-6	TRBV7-2	.	.	TGTGCCAGCAGCCCAACAACAGGGTTGAGTTCACCCCTCCACTTT	CASSPTTGLSSPLHF
TRBJ1-4	TRBV19	.	.	TGTGCCAGTAGTTTGGCCAGGGACAATGAAAAACTGTTTTTT	CASSLARDNEKLFF
TRBJ1-1	TRBV12-5	.	.	TGTGCTAGTGGTTTGGCCCTTAGTGGCACTGAAGCTTTCTTT	CASGLALSGTEAFF
TRBJ2-3	TRBV24-1	.	.	TGTGCCACCAGTGACCCAGGGGGGAGGGAGACATTCACAGATACGCAGTATTTT	CATSDPGGRETFTDTQYF
TRBJ1-4	TRBV6-1	few	TRBD1	TGTGCCAGCAGGGACAGGAAACTAGAAAAACTGTTTTTT	CASRDRKLEKLFF
TRBJ2-3	TRBV20-1	.	.	TGCAGTGCATGGACATCGGCACGGGGGACAGATACGCAGTATTTT	CSAWTSARGTDTQYF
TRBJ2-2	TRBV6-2/TRBV6-3	.	.	TGTGCCAGCAGTTATGGAGAGGGCACCGGGGAGCTGTTTTTT	CASSYGEGTGELFF
TRBJ1-2	TRBV6-1	.	.	TGTGCCAGCATCCTCCTCGGGATTGGAGGCTATGGCTACACCTTC	CASILLGIGGYGYTF
TRBJ2-2	TRBV6-1	.	.	TGTGCCAGCACCAGATCAGGGACGAGCACCGGGGAGCTGTTTTTT	CASTRSGTSTGELFF
TRBJ2-4	TRBV5-4	.	.	TGTGCCAGCAGCGACATAAATCGAGACAATGGGAACATTCAGTACTTC	CASSDINRDNGNIQYF
TRBJ1-2	TRBV7-2	.	TRBD1	TGTGCCAGCAGCTTAACACCCGACAGGGCCTATGGCTACACCTTC	CASSLTPDRAYGYTF
TRBJ1-1	TRBV7-9	.	.	TGTGCCAGCAGCTTGATCAGATTCATGAACACTGAAGCTTTCTTT	CASSLIRFMNTEAFF
TRBJ2-7	TRBV28	.	TRBD2	TGTGCCAGCAGTCCTCCGGGACTAGCGGGGGAGCAGTACTTC	CASSPPGLAGEQYF
TRBJ1-2	TRBV20-1	.	TRBD1	TGCAGTGCTAGACCCCAGGGGGCCCATGGCTACACCTTC	CSARPQGAHGYTF
TRBJ1-4	TRBV15	.	TRBD1	TGTGCCACCAGCAGGCATGGACAGGGTCACGAAAAACTGTTTTTT	CATSRHGQGHEKLFF
TRBJ2-1	TRBV6-5	.	.	TGTGCCAGCAGTTACGAGGGGGGGCAGTATCACAATGAGCAGTTCTTC	CASSYEGGQYHNEQFF
TRBJ1-3	TRBV7-8	.	TRBD1	TGTGCCAGCAGCCCCGGGAGGACCAGGGGGAGAGGAAACACCATATATTTT	CASSPGRTRGRGNTIYF
TRBJ1-5	TRBV7-9	few	TRBD1	TGTGCCAGCAGCAGTCGGACAGGTGGCCAGCCCCAGCATTTT	CASSSRTGGQPQHF
TRBJ2-7	TRBV11-2	.	.	TGTGCCAGCAGCCCAGGACGCTACTACGAGCAGTACTTC	CASSPGRYYEQYF
TRBJ2-3	TRBV20-1	.	TRBD2	TGCAGTGCTAGAGCATGGTCTAGCGGGAGTGGGGATACGCAGTATTTT	CSARAWSSGSGDTQYF
TRBJ1-5	TRBV18	.	.	TGTGCCAGCTCACTAACCCAGGGAAGCAATCAGCCCCAGCATTTT	CASSLTQGSNQPQHF
TRBJ2-5	TRBV20-1	.	TRBD2	TGCAGTGTACTAGCGACAATTCAAGAGACCCAGTACTTC	CSVLATIQETQYF
TRBJ1-1	TRBV27	few	.	TGTGCCAGCAGTTCCCGACAGATTATGAACACTGAAGCTTTCTTT	CASSSRQIMNTEAFF
TRBJ2-1	TRBV7-9	.	TRBD1	TGTGCCAGCAGTTTACCAGACAGGGTAGGGTTCTTC	CASSLPDRVGFF
TRBJ1-5	TRBV6-1	few	.	TGTGCCAGCCTCCTGACGTTACAGGCGCGCCAGCATTTT	CASLLTLQARQHF
TRBJ2-5	TRBV14	.	.	TGTGCCAGCAGCCTGGGGGTACAAGAGACCCAGTACTTC	CASSLGVQETQYF